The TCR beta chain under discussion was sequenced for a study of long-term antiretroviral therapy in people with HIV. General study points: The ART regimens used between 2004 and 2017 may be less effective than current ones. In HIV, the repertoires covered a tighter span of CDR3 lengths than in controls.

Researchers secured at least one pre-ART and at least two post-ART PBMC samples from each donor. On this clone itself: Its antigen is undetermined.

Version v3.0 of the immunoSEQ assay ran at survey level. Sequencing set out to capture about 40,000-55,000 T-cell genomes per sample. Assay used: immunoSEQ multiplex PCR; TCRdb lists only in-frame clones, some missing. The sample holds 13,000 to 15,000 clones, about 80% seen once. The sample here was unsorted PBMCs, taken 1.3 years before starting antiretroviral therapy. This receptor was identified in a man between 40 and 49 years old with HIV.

CDR3 sequence reads: CASSFLFGGTGELFF. The CDR3 nucleotides are TGTGCCAGCAGTTTCCTCTTCGGGGGCACCGGGGAGCTGTTTTTT. The rearrangement links TRBV27 to TRBJ2-2, with a tentative D call TRBD2 (6 bases). Trimming took 3 bases from V and 4 from J, leaving 12 bases between them. The CDR3 contains 15 residues. Germline V gives CDR1 MNHEY, CDR2 SMNVEV (reference sequence).